This record covers a single T cell receptor beta chain. The authors' processing: Amplified reference gene primers provided the basis for estimating nucleated cell counts. Using immunoSEQ multiplex PCR, the repertoire was profiled, and TCRdb retains in-frame clones only, with some absent. That table gives V, J and clone size, and the DNA gave D and trimming. The sample has 80,000 to 85,000 clones, roughly four fifths seen once. The source of the sample is a study of blood T cell repertoires in COVID-19. Study-wide context: Sites across the United States, Italy and Spain contributed samples from acute and convalescent COVID-19. PBMCs, B-cell-depleted T cells, or T cells provided the cDNA or gDNA that made up the material.

Per germline, CDR1 SGHTA and CDR2 FQGNSA. Unmatched junction bases numbered 3, after V lost 2 bases and J lost 4 bases. This CDR3 is built from 15 residues. The TCR originated in a human donor in a cohort sampled during active COVID-19. What was sequenced was peripheral blood. The chain employs TRBV7-2 and TRBJ2-1, with 9 positions matching TRBD2. CDR3 residues: CASSLMSGGYNEQFF. CDR3 in DNA: TGTGCCAGCAGCTTAATGAGCGGGGGGTACAATGAGCAGTTCTTC.